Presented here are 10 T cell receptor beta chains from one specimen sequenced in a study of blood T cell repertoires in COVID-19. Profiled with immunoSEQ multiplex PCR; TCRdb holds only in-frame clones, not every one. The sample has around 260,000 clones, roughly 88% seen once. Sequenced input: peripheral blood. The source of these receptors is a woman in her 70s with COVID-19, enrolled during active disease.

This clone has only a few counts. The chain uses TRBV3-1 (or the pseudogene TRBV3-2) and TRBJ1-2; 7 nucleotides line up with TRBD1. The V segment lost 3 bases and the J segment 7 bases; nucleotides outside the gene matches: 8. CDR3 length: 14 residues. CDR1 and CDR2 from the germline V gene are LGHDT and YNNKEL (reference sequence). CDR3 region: CASSQRGQSAGYTF. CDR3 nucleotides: TGTGCCAGCAGCCAGAGGGGACAGTCGGCTGGCTACACCTTC.

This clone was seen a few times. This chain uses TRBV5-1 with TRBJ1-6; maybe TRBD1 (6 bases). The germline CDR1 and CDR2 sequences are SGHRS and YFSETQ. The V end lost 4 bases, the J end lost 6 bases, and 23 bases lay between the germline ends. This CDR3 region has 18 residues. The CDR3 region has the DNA TGCGCCAGCAGCCCCGCCGGAGGACAGCTAACGGGTAATTCACCCCTCCACTTT. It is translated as CASSPAGGQLTGNSPLHF.

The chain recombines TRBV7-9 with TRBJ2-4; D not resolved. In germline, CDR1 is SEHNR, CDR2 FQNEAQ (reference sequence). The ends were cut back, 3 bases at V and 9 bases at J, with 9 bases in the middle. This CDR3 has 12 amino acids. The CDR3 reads CASSFPSGIQYF. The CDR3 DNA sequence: TGTGCCAGCAGCTTCCCCTCGGGCATTCAGTACTTC.

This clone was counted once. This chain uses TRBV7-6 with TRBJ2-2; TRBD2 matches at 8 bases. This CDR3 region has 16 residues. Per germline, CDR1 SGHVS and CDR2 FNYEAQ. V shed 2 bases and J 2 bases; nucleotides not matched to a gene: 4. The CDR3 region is CASSLTAGANTGELFF. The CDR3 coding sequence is TGTGCCAGCAGCTTAACAGCGGGGGCCAACACCGGGGAGCTGTTTTTT.

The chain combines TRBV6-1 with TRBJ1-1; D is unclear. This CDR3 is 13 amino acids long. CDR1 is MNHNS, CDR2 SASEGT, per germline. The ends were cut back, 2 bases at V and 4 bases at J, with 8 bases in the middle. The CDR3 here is CASSELGSTEAFF. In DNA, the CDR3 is TGTGCCAGCAGTGAACTGGGGAGCACTGAAGCTTTCTTT.

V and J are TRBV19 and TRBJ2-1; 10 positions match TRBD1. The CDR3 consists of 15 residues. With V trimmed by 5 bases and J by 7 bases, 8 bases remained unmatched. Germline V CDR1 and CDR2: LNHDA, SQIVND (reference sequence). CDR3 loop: CASSPKTGGGNEQFF. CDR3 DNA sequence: TGTGCCAGTAGTCCTAAGACAGGGGGCGGGAATGAGCAGTTCTTC. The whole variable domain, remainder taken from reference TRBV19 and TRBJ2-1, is DGGITQSPKYLFRKEGQNVTLSCEQNLNHDAMYWYRQDPGQGLRLIYYSQIVNDFQKGDIAEGYSVSREKKESFPLTVTSAQKNPTAFYLCASSPKTGGGNEQFFGPGTRLTVL.

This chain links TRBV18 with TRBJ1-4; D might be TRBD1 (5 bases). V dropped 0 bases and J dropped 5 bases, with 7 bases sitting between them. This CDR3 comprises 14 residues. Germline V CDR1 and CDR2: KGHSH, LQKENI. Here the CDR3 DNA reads TGTGCCAGCTCACCACCGGCAGGGAATGAAAAACTGTTTTTT. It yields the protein CASSPPAGNEKLFF.

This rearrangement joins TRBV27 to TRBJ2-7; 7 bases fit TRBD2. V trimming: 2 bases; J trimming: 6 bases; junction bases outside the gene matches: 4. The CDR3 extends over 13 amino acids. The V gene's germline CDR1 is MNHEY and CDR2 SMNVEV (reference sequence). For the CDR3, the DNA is TGTGCCAGCAGTTTAGCGGGAGTGGGCGAGCAGTACTTC. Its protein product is CASSLAGVGEQYF.

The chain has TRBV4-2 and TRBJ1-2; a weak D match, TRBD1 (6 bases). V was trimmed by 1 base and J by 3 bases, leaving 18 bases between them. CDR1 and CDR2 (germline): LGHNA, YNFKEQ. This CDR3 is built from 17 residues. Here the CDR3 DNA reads TGTGCCAGCAGCCAAGTAACCGGGACAAGGACTTACTATGGCTACACCTTC. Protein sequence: CASSQVTGTRTYYGYTF.

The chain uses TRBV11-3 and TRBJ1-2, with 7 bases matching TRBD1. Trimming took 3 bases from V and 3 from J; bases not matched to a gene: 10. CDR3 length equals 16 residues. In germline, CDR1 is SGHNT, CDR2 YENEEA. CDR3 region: CASSLRDSTWDYGYTF. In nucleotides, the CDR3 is TGTGCCAGCAGCTTGCGGGACAGCACATGGGACTATGGCTACACCTTC. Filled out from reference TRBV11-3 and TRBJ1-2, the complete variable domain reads EAGVVQSPRYKIIEKKQPVAFWCNPISGHNTLYWYLQNLGQGPELLIRYENEEAVDDSQLPKDRFSAERLKGVDSTLKIQPAELGDSAVYLCASSLRDSTWDYGYTFGSGTRLTVV.